The TCR beta chain described here comes from a study of PD-L1 blockade in urothelial cancer. Across the whole study: Of some 29 patients, almost 26 were males with bladder-origin urothelial cancer. The median T cell count in blood samples was around 150,000.

Sample time point: pretreatment peripheral blood. The cohort comprised individuals with locally advanced or metastatic urothelial carcinoma. Clones were sequenced by immunoSEQ multiplex PCR, and TCRdb holds only the in-frame ones, with some missing. The table includes roughly 67,000 clones, approximately 86% detected once. The sequence was obtained from a man in his 60s with urothelial cancer. Sequenced here: PBMCs, sampled around atezolizumab (anti-PD-L1) treatment.

Written as DNA, the CDR3 is TGTGCCTGGAGTGTACAAACAGGGGCGCGTGGCTACACCTTC. Translating it yields CAWSVQTGARGYTF. The chain carries TRBV30 and TRBJ1-2; 7 bases are a match to TRBD1. With V trimmed by 0 bases and J by 7 bases, 8 bases remained unmatched. The germline CDR1 and CDR2 sequences are GTSNPN and SVGIG (reference sequence). The CDR3 covers 14 residues.